These 11 T cell receptor beta chains share one sample of origin, sequenced in a study of cytomegalovirus exposure and HLA in healthy donors. The PCR was carried out with 60 Vbeta primers and 13 Jbeta primers. Profiled with immunoSEQ multiplex PCR; TCRdb holds only in-frame clones, not every one. The sample lists around 150,000 clones; 80% were seen once. Sequenced material: PBMCs. These receptors were collected from a male donor in good health and CMV-seronegative.

This chain's CDR3 is CASSYRDWDNYEQYF. The DNA of the CDR3 is TGTGCCAGCAGTTACCGGGACTGGGATAATTACGAGCAGTACTTC. The J gene is TRBJ2-7, the V gene TRBV28; possible D gene TRBD2, 6 bases. The germline CDR1 and CDR2 sequences are MDHEN and SYDVKM. This CDR3 has 15 amino acids. Trimming shortened V by 4 bases and J by 4 bases, and 17 bases separated the two germline ends.

The chain employs TRBV2 and TRBJ2-1; possibly TRBD2 for D (7 bases). V lost 6 bases, J lost 8 bases, and 20 bases lay in between. The CDR3 runs to 15 residues. Germline values: CDR1 SNHLY, CDR2 FYNNEI. CDR3 DNA: TGTGCCAGCAGAAAGGGGGACCTGGGGGGGGATGAGCAGTTCTTC. Protein sequence: CASRKGDLGGDEQFF.

The gene calls are TRBV11-2 and TRBJ1-1; D may be TRBD1 (6 bases). This CDR3 has 13 residues. The germline CDR1 and CDR2 sequences are SGHAT and FQNNGV. Deletions cut 7 bases from V and 8 bases from J, with 17 bases between. CDR3 protein: CASTPMPGQEAFF. The CDR3 bases are TGTGCCAGCACCCCCATGCCGGGACAAGAAGCTTTCTTT.

The V call is TRBV7-2, the J call TRBJ2-7; TRBD2 might be the D (7 bases). V lost 1 base, J lost 4 bases, and 14 bases lay in between. Germline V lookup: CDR1 SGHTA, CDR2 FQGNSA. CDR3 length: 15 amino acids. The CDR3 DNA reads as TGTGCCAGCAGCTTAGAAGGCGGGGGCAGGTACGAGCAGTACTTC. As protein: CASSLEGGGRYEQYF.

The table lists this clone with a few counts. Other nucleotide sequences from this sample produce the same CDR3. The CDR3 nucleotides read TGTGCCAGCAGCGTAACAGGGGCCTCTTCACCCCTCCACTTT. Translation: CASSVTGASSPLHF. The rearrangement links TRBV9 to TRBJ1-6; 7 bases map to TRBD1. V lost 1 base and J lost 9; bases outside the gene matches: 4. The CDR3 runs 14 residues. Germline assignment: CDR1 SGDLS and CDR2 YYNGEE.

The chain couples TRBV6-4 to TRBJ2-1, with 10 bases that match TRBD2. The CDR3 is 13 residues long. Germline V CDR1 and CDR2: MRHNA, SNTAGT. Trimming removed 6 bases from V and 9 bases from J; junction bases left unmatched: 5. The CDR3 protein is CASSVAGGTEQFF. As DNA, the CDR3 is TGTGCCAGCAGCGTAGCGGGGGGAACTGAGCAGTTCTTC.

The V call is TRBV5-1, the J call TRBJ2-1; 7 bases match TRBD2. Germline loops: CDR1 SGHRS, CDR2 YFSETQ. The CDR3 is 15 residues long. J was trimmed by 5 bases and V by 4 bases; bases with no gene match: 9. CDR3 in DNA: TGCGCCAGCAGCCTGCCCCGGGACTACAACAATGAGCAGTTCTTC. The encoded protein is CASSLPRDYNNEQFF.

The chain couples TRBV14 to TRBJ1-1; D might be TRBD1 (5 bases). This CDR3 region has 17 residues. Germline V CDR1 and CDR2: SGHDN, FVKESK. Trimming stripped 3 bases from V and 1 base from J, with 18 bases between. The CDR3 is CASSHPISGTKNTEAFF. For the CDR3, the DNA is TGTGCCAGCAGCCACCCCATATCCGGGACTAAGAACACTGAAGCTTTCTTT.

This clone was detected only a few times. This sequence joins TRBV7-9 and TRBJ1-2; D is unresolved. There are 13 residues in the CDR3. Trimming stripped 2 bases from V and 7 bases from J, with 11 bases between. Germline CDR1 is SEHNR and CDR2 is FQNEAQ (reference sequence). Here the CDR3 reads CASSLSELGGYTF. CDR3 bases: TGTGCCAGCAGCTTATCCGAGCTTGGTGGCTACACCTTC. The variable domain in full, completed from reference TRBV7-9 and TRBJ1-2, reads DTGVSQNPRHKITKRGQNVTFRCDPISEHNRLYWYRQTLGQGPEFLTYFQNEAQLEKSRLLSDRFSAERPKGSFSTLEIQRTEQGDSAMYLCASSLSELGGYTFGSGTRLTVV.

The chain couples TRBV10-3 to TRBJ2-5; perhaps TRBD1 as D (5 bases). This CDR3 is built from 15 residues. V lost 2 bases and J 4 bases, leaving 14 bases between the germline ends. Germline V gene lookup returns CDR1 ENHRY and CDR2 SYGVKD. CDR3 DNA: TGTGCCATCAGTGAGCCCAGTAGGGGCGGAGAGACCCAGTACTTC. Translated: CAISEPSRGGETQYF.

The CDR3 reads CASSDRGYEQFF. In nucleotides, the CDR3 is TGTGCCAGCAGCGACAGAGGATATGAGCAGTTCTTC. The chain carries TRBV7-8 and TRBJ2-1, with a weak D call TRBD1 (5 bases). The CDR3 has 12 residues. The V end was cut by 5 bases, the J end by 8 bases, with 10 bases between. CDR1 is SGHVS and CDR2 is FQNEAQ in the germline V gene.